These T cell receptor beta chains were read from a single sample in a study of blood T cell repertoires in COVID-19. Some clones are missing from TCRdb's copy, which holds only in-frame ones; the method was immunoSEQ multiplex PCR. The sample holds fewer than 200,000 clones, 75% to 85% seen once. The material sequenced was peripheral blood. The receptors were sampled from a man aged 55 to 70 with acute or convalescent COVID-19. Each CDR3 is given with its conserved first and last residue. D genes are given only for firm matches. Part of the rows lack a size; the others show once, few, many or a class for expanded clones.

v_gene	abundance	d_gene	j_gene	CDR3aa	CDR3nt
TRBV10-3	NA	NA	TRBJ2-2	CAISEVQIGELFF	TGTGCCATCAGTGAAGTACAGATCGGGGAGCTGTTTTTT
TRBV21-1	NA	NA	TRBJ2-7	CASSKMTGSSYEQYF	TGTGCCAGCAGCAAAATGACAGGGAGCTCCTACGAGCAGTACTTC
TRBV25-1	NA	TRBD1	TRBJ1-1	CASSDPGTGITEAFF	TGTGCCAGCAGTGACCCCGGGACAGGGATCACTGAAGCTTTCTTT
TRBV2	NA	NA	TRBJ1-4	CASSIIATNEKLFF	TGTGCCAGCAGTATAATTGCAACTAATGAAAAACTGTTTTTT
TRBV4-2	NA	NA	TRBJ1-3	CASSQGHSGNSGNTIYF	TGTGCCAGCAGCCAAGGTCACTCGGGAAACTCTGGAAACACCATATATTTT
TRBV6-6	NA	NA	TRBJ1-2	CASSYSSGDNGYTF	TGTGCCAGCAGTTACTCGAGCGGGGATAATGGCTACACCTTC
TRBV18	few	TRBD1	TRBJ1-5	CASSPPGAGGIQPQHF	TGTGCCAGCTCACCACCAGGTGCAGGGGGCATTCAGCCCCAGCATTTT
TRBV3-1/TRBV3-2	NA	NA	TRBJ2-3	CASSQEMIPGGTQYF	TGTGCCAGCAGCCAAGAAATGATTCCGGGTGGTACGCAGTATTTT
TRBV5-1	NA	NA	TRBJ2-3	CASSLRGYLTDTQYF	TGCGCCAGCAGCTTGAGAGGTTATCTGACAGATACGCAGTATTTT
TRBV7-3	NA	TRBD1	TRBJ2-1	CASSLTYPGQGSYNEQFF	TGTGCCAGCAGCCTTACCTATCCCGGACAGGGGTCTTACAATGAGCAGTTCTTC
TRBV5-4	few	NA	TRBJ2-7	CASRTGSDTYEQYF	TGTGCCAGCAGAACAGGATCGGATACCTACGAGCAGTACTTC
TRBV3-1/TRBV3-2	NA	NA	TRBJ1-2	CASSRGGALGYTF	TGTGCCAGCAGCCGCGGGGGGGCTTTGGGCTACACCTTC
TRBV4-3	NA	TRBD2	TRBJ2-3	CASSPGGAGDTQYF	TGCGCCAGCAGCCCGGGGGGGGCTGGAGATACGCAGTATTTT
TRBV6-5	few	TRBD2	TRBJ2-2	CASRGTSANTGELFF	TGTGCCAGCAGGGGGACTAGCGCGAACACCGGGGAGCTGTTTTTT
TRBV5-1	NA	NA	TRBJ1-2	CASSLGGNYGYTF	TGCGCCAGCAGCTTGGGGGGCAACTATGGCTACACCTTC
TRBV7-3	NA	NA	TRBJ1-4	CASSLNRDEKLFF	TGTGCCAGCAGCTTAAACAGAGATGAAAAACTGTTTTTT
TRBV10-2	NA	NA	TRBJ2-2	CASSESANTGELFF	TGCGCCAGCAGTGAGTCCGCGAACACCGGGGAGCTGTTTTTT
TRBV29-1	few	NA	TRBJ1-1	CSVQGWNTEAFF	TGCAGCGTACAGGGCTGGAACACTGAAGCTTTCTTT
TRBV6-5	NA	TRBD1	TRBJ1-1	CANRQGAITEAFF	TGTGCCAACAGACAGGGGGCTATCACTGAAGCTTTCTTT
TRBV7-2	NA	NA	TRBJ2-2	CASSIVNRAAGELFF	TGTGCCAGCAGCATAGTAAACAGGGCGGCCGGGGAGCTGTTTTTT
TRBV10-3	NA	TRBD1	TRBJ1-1	CAISEETDWTGDAFF	TGTGCCATCAGTGAGGAGACGGACTGGACAGGGGATGCTTTCTTT
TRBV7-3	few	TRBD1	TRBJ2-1	CASSLTLTGDGEQFF	TGTGCCAGCAGCTTAACCTTAACAGGGGATGGGGAGCAGTTCTTC
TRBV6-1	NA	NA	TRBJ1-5	CASSEGFRYSNQPQHF	TGTGCCAGCAGTGAAGGTTTCAGGTATAGCAATCAGCCCCAGCATTTT
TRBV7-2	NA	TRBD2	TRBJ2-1	CASRYRPGGVYNEQFF	TGTGCCAGCAGATACAGACCGGGGGGGGTCTACAATGAGCAGTTCTTC
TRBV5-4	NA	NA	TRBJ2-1	CASSSEKTTRDNEQFF	TGTGCCAGCAGCAGCGAAAAGACGACTAGAGACAATGAGCAGTTCTTC
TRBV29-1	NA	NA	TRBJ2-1	CSVVGSSYNEQFF	TGCAGCGTTGTCGGGAGCTCCTACAATGAGCAGTTCTTC
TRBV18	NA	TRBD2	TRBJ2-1	CASSPSGGQNNEQFF	TGTGCCAGCTCGCCTAGCGGGGGCCAAAACAATGAGCAGTTCTTC
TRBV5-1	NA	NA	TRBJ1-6	CASSFQGNNSPLHF	TGCGCCAGCAGCTTTCAGGGGAATAATTCACCCCTCCACTTT
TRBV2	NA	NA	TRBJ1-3	CASTSTGLSGNTIYF	TGTGCCAGCACCTCGACAGGACTCTCTGGAAACACCATATATTTT
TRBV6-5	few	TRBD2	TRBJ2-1	CATRLSGGNEQFF	TGTGCCACCCGATTGTCGGGGGGCAATGAGCAGTTCTTC
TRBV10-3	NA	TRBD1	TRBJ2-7	CAISAGTGWSYEQYF	TGTGCCATCAGTGCCGGGACAGGTTGGTCCTACGAGCAGTACTTC
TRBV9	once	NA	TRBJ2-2	CASSVGPGVTGELFF	TGTGCCAGCAGCGTAGGCCCGGGGGTTACCGGGGAGCTGTTTTTT
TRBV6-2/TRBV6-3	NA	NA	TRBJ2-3	CASSYPDRVTDTQYF	TGTGCCAGCAGTTACCCCGACAGAGTCACAGATACGCAGTATTTT
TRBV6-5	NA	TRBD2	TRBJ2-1	CASSYALAGGSGEQFF	TGTGCCAGCAGCTACGCCTTGGCGGGGGGCTCCGGTGAGCAGTTCTTC
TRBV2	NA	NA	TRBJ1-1	CASSRAEEAFF	TGTGCCAGCAGCCGAGCGGAGGAAGCTTTCTTT
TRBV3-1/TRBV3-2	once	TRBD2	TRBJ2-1	CASSLKSGRAYNEQFF	TGTGCCAGCAGCTTAAAAAGCGGGAGGGCCTACAATGAGCAGTTCTTC
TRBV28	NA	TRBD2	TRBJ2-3	CATQGGLALTDTQYF	TGTGCCACCCAGGGGGGACTAGCCCTCACAGATACGCAGTATTTT
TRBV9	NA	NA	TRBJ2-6	CASSVGRAGANVLTF	TGTGCCAGCAGCGTAGGCAGGGCTGGGGCCAACGTCCTGACTTTC
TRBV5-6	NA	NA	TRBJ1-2	CASSPGQILANYGYTF	TGTGCCAGCAGCCCCGGACAGATACTAGCTAACTATGGCTACACCTTC
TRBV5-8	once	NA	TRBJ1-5	CASSLRSGEGNQPQHF	TGTGCCAGCAGCTTGAGATCCGGGGAGGGCAATCAGCCCCAGCATTTT
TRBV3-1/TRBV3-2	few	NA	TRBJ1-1	CASSQWEDTEAFF	TGTGCCAGCAGCCAATGGGAGGACACTGAAGCTTTCTTT
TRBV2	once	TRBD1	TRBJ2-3	CASSRDRGITDTQYF	TGTGCCAGCAGCCGGGACAGGGGAATCACAGATACGCAGTATTTT
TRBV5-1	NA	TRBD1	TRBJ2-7	CASSLAGTGGYEQYF	TGCGCCAGCAGCTTGGCCGGGACAGGGGGATACGAGCAGTACTTC
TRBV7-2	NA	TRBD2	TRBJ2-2	CASSLGLSGGPSNTGELFF	TGTGCCAGCAGCTTAGGTCTGAGCGGGGGGCCCTCGAACACCGGGGAGCTGTTTTTT
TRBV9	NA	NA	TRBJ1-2	CASSSLGGGLDYGYTF	TGTGCCAGCAGCTCACTCGGTGGCGGCCTTGACTATGGCTACACCTTC
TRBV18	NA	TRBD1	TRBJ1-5	CASSPGTGNSNQPQHF	TGTGCCAGCTCACCTGGGACAGGGAATAGCAATCAGCCCCAGCATTTT
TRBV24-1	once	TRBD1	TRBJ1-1	CATRTGTGEAFF	TGTGCCACCAGAACTGGGACAGGCGAAGCTTTCTTT
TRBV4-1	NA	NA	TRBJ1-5	CASSQAGQPQHF	TGCGCCAGCAGCCAAGCGGGACAGCCCCAGCATTTT
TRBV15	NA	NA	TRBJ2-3	CATSTEIAGTDTQYF	TGTGCCACCAGCACGGAGATAGCGGGCACAGATACGCAGTATTTT
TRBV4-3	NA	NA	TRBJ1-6	CASSQDPGSYNSPLHF	TGCGCCAGCAGCCAAGACCCCGGGAGCTATAATTCACCCCTCCACTTT
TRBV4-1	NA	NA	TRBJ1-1	CASSQESRAFF	TGCGCCAGCAGCCAAGAATCGAGAGCTTTCTTT
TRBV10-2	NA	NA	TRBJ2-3	CASAIGMRADTQYF	TGCGCCAGCGCTATCGGGATGAGGGCAGATACGCAGTATTTT
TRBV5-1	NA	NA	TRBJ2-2	CASSLQAGPTGELFF	TGCGCCAGCAGCTTGCAGGCAGGGCCGACCGGGGAGCTGTTTTTT
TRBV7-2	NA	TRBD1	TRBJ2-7	CASSGQGRGKQYF	TGTGCCAGCAGCGGACAGGGACGGGGCAAGCAGTACTTC
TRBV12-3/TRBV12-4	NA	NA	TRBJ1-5	CASSLAGDQPQHF	TGTGCCAGCAGTTTAGCCGGGGATCAGCCCCAGCATTTT